This entry concerns a single T cell receptor beta chain. Its target is unknown. The same CDR3 can be traced to other DNA sequences in this sample. These data are taken from a study of shared clonotypes between healthy human individuals. Study observations and caveats: Against clonotypes common to all four donors, non-shared ones had lower generation probabilities.

Recent acute infections and vaccinations were absent in the healthy HIV-negative adult donors. Original analysis: Filtering of immunoSEQ junctional sequences could not match full-length read filtering. Clones were read by immunoSEQ multiplex PCR, and TCRdb kept only the in-frame ones, dropping some. The V and J calls and the clone size are those of that table, but D and trimming were determined from the DNA. The table records about 2.3 million clones, roughly 90% of them present only once. J lost 1 base, V lost 4 bases, and 1 base had no gene match. Germline V gene sequence: CDR1 LGHNA, CDR2 YNFKEQ. The CDR3 totals 15 residues.

The sequence was collected from a man between 18 and 35 years old in good health. Some clones in this sample may be carry-over from other donors' samples. The specimen was naive CD4+ T cells from PBMCs. Subset specified: CD45RA+ positively selected. The chain has TRBV4-2 and TRBJ2-5; TRBD2 matches at 12 bases. CDR3 in amino acids: CASSRTSGAQETQYF. DNA of the CDR3: TGTGCCAGCAGCCGGACTAGCGGGGCCCAAGAGACCCAGTACTTC.